The clone carrying this T cell receptor beta chain was recorded many times. Per the original methods: Clinicopathological groups differed in CDR3, with these differences serving to build a distant-metastasis classifier for papillary thyroid cancer. Using MiXCR, TCRdb re-called clones from the PCR reads. Here the V and J calls rest on TCRdb's processing, not on the authors' analysis. The sample lists about 60,000 clones; under 20% were seen once. Ahead of thyroid surgery, no patient had received treatment of any kind. The CDR3 runs 17 residues. Per the germline V gene, CDR1 is SGHAT and CDR2 is FQNNGV. V lost 5 bases to trimming and J lost 5 bases; unmatched junction nucleotides: 13. The data stem from a study of metastatic and nonmetastatic thyroid tumors.

V is TRBV11-2 and J is TRBJ2-2, with 8 nucleotides matching TRBD1. Sample: blood. This sequence originates from a male donor with papillary thyroid cancer or a benign thyroid nodule (not recorded which). Some clones in this sample may be carry-over from other donors' samples. Here the CDR3 reads CASSSRPGGSPTGELFF. DNA for the CDR3: TGTGCCAGCAGCAGTAGACCAGGGGGCAGTCCTACCGGGGAGCTGTTTTTT.